This record covers a single TCR beta chain. Its specificity is not known. This entry comes from a study of cytomegalovirus exposure and HLA in healthy donors. Points from the study as a whole: Roughly even sequencing depth across donors was the assumption behind the presence/absence analyses.

The PCR contained 60 Vbeta and 13 Jbeta primers. Only in-frame clones appear in the TCRdb table, and some are missing; sequencing was by immunoSEQ multiplex PCR. The sample has 150,000 or so clones; 81% are singletons. From germline, CDR1 is SGHNT and CDR2 YENEEA. Trimming took 4 bases from V and 7 from J, leaving 17 bases between them. This CDR3 has 16 residues. This chain links TRBV11-3 with TRBJ1-6; D may be TRBD1 (5 bases). The TCR comes from a man aged 50-60 years in good health and CMV-seropositive. Sequencing was carried out using PBMCs. The CDR3: CASSSTLGVLNSPLHF. The CDR3 bases are TGTGCCAGCAGCTCGACGCTAGGGGTCCTCAATTCACCCCTCCACTTT.